The 6 T cell receptor beta chains below were found in one sample sequenced in a study of shared clonotypes between healthy human individuals (dated by TCRdb to 2018 to 2021). The method behind the library was the immunoSEQ multiplex PCR assay. This immuneACCESS table, as held by TCRdb, lists in-frame sequences with V and J called but not all clones. Of the missing ones, under half trace to an unresolved V gene in checked studies; the others have no known cause. This sample holds roughly 1 million clones; roughly 74% were observed only once. The top ten clones comprise approximately 0.5% of the sample. The source material was memory CD4+ T cells from PBMCs. The cell subset or site tag for this specimen amounts to: CD45RA-negative fraction. Source of these receptors: a man aged 18 to 30 in good health. Some clones in this sample may be carry-over from other donors' samples.

This clone was picked up many times. This specimen includes other DNA sequences encoding the same CDR3. The J gene is TRBJ2-6, the V gene TRBV5-1; D ambiguous. From germline, CDR1 is SGHRS and CDR2 YFSETQ. The CDR3 consists of 14 residues. V was cut by 2 bases and J by 0 bases, with 3 bases left in between. The CDR3, as DNA: TGCGCCAGCAGCTTCGACTCTGGGGCCAACGTCCTGACTTTC. The encoded protein is CASSFDSGANVLTF. The whole variable domain, remainder taken from reference TRBV5-1 and TRBJ2-6, is KAGVTQTPRYLIKTRGQQVTLSCSPISGHRSVSWYQQTPGQGLQFLFEYFSETQRNKGNFPGRFSGRQFSNSRSEMNVSTLELGDSALYLCASSFDSGANVLTFGAGSRLTVL.

V and J are TRBV4-2 and TRBJ1-3, with TRBD1 as a possible D gene (6 bases). The CDR3 has 17 amino acids. Germline CDR1 LGHNA, CDR2 YNFKEQ. Trimming took off 0 bases at V and 0 bases at J, with 12 bases between the two ends. The CDR3 loop reads CASSQDGGGFSGNTIYF. CDR3 coding DNA: TGTGCCAGCAGCCAAGACGGAGGGGGGTTCTCTGGAAACACCATATATTTT.

This clone was counted at least ten times. This chain joins TRBV30 and TRBJ2-6; either TRBD1 or TRBD2 may supply D (5 bases each). Looked up from germline, CDR1 is GTSNPN and CDR2 is SVGIG (reference sequence). The CDR3 sequence is 18 residues long. V was pared by 4 bases and J by 2 bases, with 21 bases between. CDR3 sequence (DNA): TGTGCCTGGATAAATAGTTATCCGGGGCGGACTGGGGCCAACGTCCTGACTTTC. It encodes CAWINSYPGRTGANVLTF.

The table lists this clone with a few counts. The chain couples TRBV2 to TRBJ1-5, with 7 bases aligning to TRBD1. The J segment lost 7 bases and the V segment lost 4 bases, leaving 4 bases of the junction unmatched. This CDR3 is built from 13 residues. Germline V gives CDR1 SNHLY, CDR2 FYNNEI. CDR3 DNA: TGTGCCAGCAGTGGACAGGGTGAGCAGCCCCAGCATTTT. Amino acids: CASSGQGEQPQHF. Filled out from reference TRBV2 and TRBJ1-5, the complete variable domain reads EPEVTQTPSHQVTQMGQEVILRCVPISNHLYFYWYRQILGQKVEFLVSFYNNEISEKSEIFDDQFSVERPDGSNFTLKIRSTKLEDSAMYFCASSGQGEQPQHFGDGTRLSIL.

The chain couples TRBV4-1 to TRBJ2-3; weak D call: TRBD2 (7 bases). Germline CDR1 reads MGHRA; CDR2 reads YSYEKL. The CDR3 extends over 18 amino acids. The V end was cut by 6 bases, the J end by 1 base, with 23 bases between. In DNA, the CDR3 is TGCGCCAGCAGGCACAGGGCGCTAGCGGAGTCCCGCACAGATACGCAGTATTTT. Translating it yields CASRHRALAESRTDTQYF.

This sequence joins TRBV5-1 and TRBJ1-1, with TRBD1 as a possible D gene (5 bases). This CDR3 spans 16 amino acids. Germline-derived CDR1 and CDR2 are SGHRS and YFSETQ. V lost 5 bases to trimming and J lost 5 bases, with 22 bases between them. The DNA of the CDR3 is TGCGCCAGCAGGAGAAGCGGGACCCCGTGGGGTACTGAAGCTTTCTTT. This gives the protein CASRRSGTPWGTEAFF.